This T cell receptor beta chain was sequenced for a study of vaccination and CD4 T cells after COVID-19. The overall study: Overlapping spike peptides of SARS-CoV-2, HCoV-NL63, HCoV-OC43 and HCoV-229E stimulated the cells.

Stated treatment: roughly ten-day PBMC culture with coronavirus spike peptide pools or control peptides (ViraFEST assay). Concerning this clonotype: Its antigen is as yet unknown.

Scientists ran DNA taken from cultured CD4+ T cells through the Oncomine TCR Beta short-read assay for sequencing. Via MiXCR, TCRdb re-called the PCR reads, giving one row per CDR3 protein. The repertoire has 3,600 or so distinct CDR3 sequences, around 17% of them found once; the top ten carry about 16%. This CDR3 is 14 amino acids long. V was pared by 1 base and J by 4 bases, with 10 bases between. The genes are TRBV12-3 or TRBV12-4 and TRBJ1-1; D might be TRBD1 (6 bases). The sequence came from a human donor who had recovered from COVID-19. The sequenced sample consisted of CD4+ T cells from blood, cultured in vitro. The CDR3 bases are TGTGCCAGCAGTTTAGTCCGCAGGGGCACTGAAGCTTTCTTT. It codes for CASSLVRRGTEAFF.